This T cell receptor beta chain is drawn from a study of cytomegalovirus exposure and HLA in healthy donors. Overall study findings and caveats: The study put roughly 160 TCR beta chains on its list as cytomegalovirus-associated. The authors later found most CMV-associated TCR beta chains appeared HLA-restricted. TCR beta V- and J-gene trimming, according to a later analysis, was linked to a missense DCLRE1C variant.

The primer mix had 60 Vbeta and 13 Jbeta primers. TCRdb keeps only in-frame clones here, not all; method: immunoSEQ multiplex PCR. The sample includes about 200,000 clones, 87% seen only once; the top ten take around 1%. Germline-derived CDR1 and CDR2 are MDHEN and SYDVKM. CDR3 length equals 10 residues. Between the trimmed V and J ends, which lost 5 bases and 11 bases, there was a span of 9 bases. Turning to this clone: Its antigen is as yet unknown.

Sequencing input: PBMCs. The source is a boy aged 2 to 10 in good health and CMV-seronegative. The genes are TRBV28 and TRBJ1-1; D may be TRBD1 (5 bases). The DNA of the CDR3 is TGTGCCAGCAGTGGGGGGAGGGCTTTCTTT. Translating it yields CASSGGRAFF.